One sample yielded the 15 T cell receptor beta chains listed below, sequenced in a study of T cells after yellow fever vaccination (dated by TCRdb to the late 2010s). The treatment or condition label on this specimen signifies: live attenuated yellow fever vaccine strain. Library preparation employed 5' RACE. The listed sequencing device is Illumina HiSeq 2500. Starting from the raw public reads, TCRdb applied fastp trimming at Q25, assembled clones with MiXCR and retained in-frame beta chains. Rows matching on CDR3 protein sequence are summarized as one entry with the most common DNA and genes. This sample is represented by a few hundred thousand distinct CDR3 sequences; around 7% of them were singletons. 15% to 20% of the sample goes to the ten largest clones. The sample was PBMCs, taken around 45 days after the first yellow fever vaccination. The receptors stem from a man aged 18 to 29 who received the YFV17D yellow fever vaccine.

The sample holds a few counts of this clonotype. This rearrangement joins TRBV24-1 to TRBJ2-2; 9 bases align to TRBD1. Germline lookup yields CDR1 KGHDR and CDR2 SFDVKD. CDR3 length: 15 residues. V was pared by 5 bases and J by 7 bases, with 7 bases of the junction left unmatched. As DNA, the CDR3 is TGTGCCACCAGTGGGAACAGGGGGCGCGACGGGGAGCTGTTTTTT. Translating gives CATSGNRGRDGELFF.

The sample holds many counts of this clonotype. This chain uses TRBV18 with TRBJ2-3; D is ambiguous. This CDR3 has 13 residues. Trimming cost V 6 bases and J 5 bases, with 12 bases left between them. Germline loops: CDR1 KGHSH, CDR2 LQKENI. The CDR3 spells CASSESMRDTQYF. DNA of the CDR3: TGTGCCAGCTCGGAGTCCATGAGAGATACGCAGTATTTT. Based on the CDR3 plus reference TRBV18 and TRBJ2-3, the full variable domain is NAGVMQNPRHLVRRRGQEARLRCSPMKGHSHVYWYRQLPEEGLKFMVYLQKENIIDESGMPKERFSAEFPKEGPSILRIQQVVRGDSAAYFCASSESMRDTQYFGPGTRLTVL.

As to this clonotype: A much larger clone differs from this one at a single base, so this may be a read error. This likely comes from a read error, as the CDR3 has no conserved phenylalanine or tryptophan at its end. The chain couples TRBV4-1 to TRBJ1-1, with a tentative D call TRBD1 (5 bases). V was pared by 1 base and J by 11 bases, with 11 bases between. CDR3 length: 12 residues. CDR1 is MGHRA, CDR2 YSYEKL, per germline. The DNA for the CDR3 is TGCGCCAGCAGCCAAGTGGCAGGGAGGGCTTTCTAT. The encoded protein is CASSQVAGRAFY.

The V gene is TRBV5-1, the J gene TRBJ1-6, with 7 bases fitting TRBD1. The CDR3 covers 15 residues. V lost 2 bases to trimming and J lost 10 bases; unmatched junction nucleotides: 9. Germline CDR1 SGHRS, CDR2 YFSETQ. The CDR3 DNA is TGCGCCAGCAGCTTACCCGGACAGGATGAATCACCCCTCCACTTT. Its protein product is CASSLPGQDESPLHF.

This clonotype has a handful of counts. Sequence at one end of the junction differs from germline and may be a read error. This chain connects TRBV6-2 or TRBV6-3 to TRBJ2-7, with 8 bases matching TRBD2. This CDR3 has 13 residues. Germline V CDR1 and CDR2: MNHEY, SVGEGT. CDR3 in DNA: TGTGCCAGCAGAGTAGCGGGAAGAGGAGCAGTGGACTTC. It yields the protein CASRVAGRGAVDF.

Worth noting for this clonotype: A read error may explain this, as a much larger clone is one base away. The chain uses TRBV5-1 and TRBJ1-1; D remains unclear. The V end lost 4 bases, the J end lost 3 bases, and 22 bases lay between the germline ends. This CDR3 is 17 amino acids long. Germline V gene lookup returns CDR1 SGHRS and CDR2 YFSETQ. The CDR3 nucleotides read TGCGCCAGCAGCCCTAACACAGAGGGCCGGAGGGACACTGAAGCTTTCTTT. Residues: CASSPNTEGRRDTEAFF.

V and J are TRBV19 and TRBJ2-1; TRBD1 aligns across 7 bases. The junction had 6 bases not matched to a gene; V was cut back by 6 bases and J by 4 bases. The germline CDR1 and CDR2 sequences are LNHDA and SQIVND (reference sequence). The CDR3 is made up of 14 amino acids. CDR3: CASRRTGLYNEQFF. CDR3 coding DNA: TGTGCCAGTAGGAGGACAGGCCTATACAATGAGCAGTTCTTC.

This chain links TRBV20-1 with TRBJ2-2, with 7 bases lining up with TRBD2. Germline loops: CDR1 DFQATT, CDR2 SNEGSKA (reference sequence). The CDR3 consists of 14 residues. The J segment lost 2 bases and the V segment lost 2 bases, leaving 2 bases of the junction unmatched. CDR3 sequence reads: CSARTGGNTGELFF. The CDR3 DNA sequence: TGCAGTGCTAGAACGGGGGGAAACACCGGGGAGCTGTTTTTT.

This clonotype has at least ten counts. J is TRBJ1-1 and V is TRBV29-1, with 7 bases aligning to TRBD1. This CDR3 contains 15 residues. Losses at the gene ends were 3 bases for V and 6 bases for J; bases not matched to a gene: 13. The germline V gene has CDR1 SQVTM and CDR2 ANQGSEA. The CDR3 loop is CSVDRGANIKAEAFF. CDR3 in DNA: TGCAGCGTTGACAGGGGGGCGAATATCAAAGCTGAAGCTTTCTTT. Complete variable domain (other parts from reference TRBV29-1 and TRBJ1-1): SAVISQKPSRDICQRGTSLTIQCQVDSQVTMMFWYRQQPGQSLTLIATANQGSEATYESGFVIDKFPISRPNLTFSTLTVSNMSPEDSSIYLCSVDRGANIKAEAFFGQGTRLTVV.

This clonotype appeared many times. The rearrangement uses TRBV10-1 and TRBJ2-7, with a tentative D call TRBD1 (5 bases). The CDR3 has 17 residues. Trimming removed 2 bases from V and 3 bases from J, with 20 bases in between. The germline gives CDR1 WNHNN, CDR2 SYGVQD (reference sequence). CDR3 in amino acids: CASSEPNRGGRIYEQYF. CDR3 sequence (DNA): TGCGCCAGCAGTGAGCCTAATAGGGGTGGACGGATCTACGAGCAGTACTTC.

This clonotype was seen ten or more times. This chain connects TRBV7-2 to TRBJ2-7; D not resolved. Germline CDR1 reads SGHTA; CDR2 reads FQGNSA. The CDR3 extends over 15 amino acids. Trimming removed 2 bases from V and 6 bases from J, with 17 bases in between. The CDR3 nucleotides are TGTGCCAGCAGCTTAAACGTCGGGCTTCCTCCCGAGCAGTACTTC. Amino acid sequence: CASSLNVGLPPEQYF.

In this sample, this clonotype turned up many times. J is TRBJ2-5 and V is TRBV12-3 or TRBV12-4, with a weak D call TRBD2 (5 bases). V lost 2 bases and J lost 0, with 7 bases in between. This CDR3 is built from 14 residues. The CDR3 nucleotides read TGTGCCAGCAGTTTATCGGGGTACCAAGAGACCCAGTACTTC. Translation: CASSLSGYQETQYF.

CDR3 region: CASSPPSRDGELFF. The CDR3 bases are TGTGCCAGCAGCCCCCCGTCCCGGGACGGGGAGCTGTTTTTT. This sequence joins TRBV12-3 or TRBV12-4 and TRBJ2-2, with a weak D call TRBD2 (5 bases). This CDR3 contains 14 residues. The ends were cut back, 6 bases at V and 7 bases at J, with 15 bases in the middle.

This chain joins TRBV4-1 and TRBJ2-7; 8 bases are a match to TRBD2. This CDR3 has 16 residues. The V gene end was trimmed by 0 bases and the J gene end by 1 base; junction bases not matched to a gene: 5. CDR1 MGHRA and CDR2 YSYEKL come from the germline V gene. For the CDR3, the DNA is TGCGCCAGCAGCCAAGATCTGGCTAGCGGGTCCTACGAGCAGTACTTC. Residues: CASSQDLASGSYEQYF.

The sample holds many counts of this clonotype. The chain joins TRBV12-3 or TRBV12-4 to TRBJ2-3; possible D gene TRBD1, 5 bases. The CDR3 runs 14 residues. Trimming took 4 bases from V and 9 from J, leaving 17 bases between them. This CDR3 is CASSWNGADQTQYF. CDR3 DNA: TGTGCCAGCAGTTGGAATGGGGCGGATCAGACGCAGTATTTT.